This is a list of T cell receptor beta chains from one sample in a study of neurological immune-mediated disorders. TCRdb itself ran the 5' RACE reads through MiXCR, one entry per CDR3 protein. The sample yields about 120,000 distinct CDR3 sequences, about 3.2% seen once. Sequencing input: PBMCs. The origin of the receptors is a young woman with multiple sclerosis. CDR3s include the opening cysteine and the closing phenylalanine or tryptophan. D genes are given only for firm matches. Sizes are listed as once, few, many or a size class.

>TRBJ2-4|many|NA|TRBV20-1
TGCAGTGGACTAGACAATGTCGCCAAAAACATTCAGTACTTC
CSGLDNVAKNIQYF
>TRBJ2-3|many|NA|TRBV11-2
TGTGCCAGCAGCTTAGTCAGGAGGGGTGTTGATACGCAGTATTTT
CASSLVRRGVDTQYF
>TRBJ2-7|few|NA|TRBV5-1
TGCGCCAGCAGCCACAGGCCAAGCTCCTACGAGCAGTACTTC
CASSHRPSSYEQYF
>TRBJ1-1|many|NA|TRBV7-9
TGTGCCAGCAGCGAAGTCGCGAAGACTGAAGCTTTCTTT
CASSEVAKTEAFF
>TRBJ2-5|few|NA|TRBV5-6
TGTGCCAGCAGCTTGGTTCCGCGAGGATTCCAAGAGACCCAGTACTTC
CASSLVPRGFQETQYF
>TRBJ2-1|many|NA|TRBV7-2
TGTGCCAGCAGCTTACCTTTAGAGCAGTTCTTC
CASSLPLEQFF
>TRBJ2-3|many|NA|TRBV7-2
TGTGCCAGCAGGAGCGGGCGAACTAGCACAGATACGCAGTATTTT
CASRSGRTSTDTQYF
>TRBJ2-1|many|TRBD2|TRBV5-1
TGCGCCAGCATTAGCGGGAGTTTTAATAATGAGCAGTTCTTC
CASISGSFNNEQFF
>TRBJ2-2|many|NA|TRBV6-5
TGTGCCAGCAGTTCCCCGGGGGAGACCGGGGAGCTGTTTTTT
CASSSPGETGELFF
>TRBJ1-1|many|NA|TRBV6-5
TGTGCCAGCAGCGTAGACCCAGGTGGGGAGGGCTGGAACACTGAAGCTTTCTTT
CASSVDPGGEGWNTEAFF
>TRBJ2-3|many|TRBD1|TRBV25-1
TGTGCCAGCAGACAAACGGGACAGGGGCCCTCCGGAGATACGCAGTATTTT
CASRQTGQGPSGDTQYF
>TRBJ2-2|many|NA|TRBV7-2
TGTGCCAGCAGCCACCAAACGGGGGCGCGAGGCGGGGAGCTGTTTTTT
CASSHQTGARGGELFF
>TRBJ1-5|many|TRBD1|TRBV20-1
TGCAGTGCTATAACAGGGGGCAATCAGCCCCAGCATTTT
CSAITGGNQPQHF
>TRBJ2-7|many|TRBD1|TRBV5-1
TGCGCCAGCAGCCTGGGGACAGATCACGAGCAGTACTTC
CASSLGTDHEQYF
>TRBJ2-2|many|NA|TRBV29-1
TGCAGCGCTACCTGGCACACCGGGGAGCTGTTTTTT
CSATWHTGELFF
>TRBJ2-3|many|NA|TRBV6-5
TGTGCCAGCAGCAGGACTCTGCTCACAGATACGCAGTATTTT
CASSRTLLTDTQYF
>TRBJ2-7|many|TRBD2|TRBV19
TGTGCCAGTAGTATAGTAGCGGGAGCAACCTACGAGCAGTACTTC
CASSIVAGATYEQYF
>TRBJ1-1|many|NA|TRBV7-9
TGTGCCAGCAGCGGACGAATTAGCTCAAACACTGAAGCTTTCTTT
CASSGRISSNTEAFF
>TRBJ2-1|many|NA|TRBV5-6
TGTGCCAGCAGCACCTGGCCGGGAGAGGCAGGCAATGAGCAGTTCTTC
CASSTWPGEAGNEQFF
>TRBJ1-2|many|NA|TRBV12-3/TRBV12-4
TGTGCCACCAGTCGGGGGATTGGCTACACCTTC
CATSRGIGYTF
>TRBJ2-1|many|TRBD2|TRBV7-2
TGTGCCAGCAGCTTAGCCCTTGCCGGGACTAGCGGAGACAATGAGCAGTTCTTC
CASSLALAGTSGDNEQFF
>TRBJ2-1|many|TRBD2|TRBV3-1
TGTGCCAGCGGATTATCCGGGACTAGCGGGGAGTACAATGAGCAGTTCTTC
CASGLSGTSGEYNEQFF
>TRBJ1-2|many|NA|TRBV5-1
TGCGCCAGCAGCTTGGGGCAGGGCAGGGATGGCTACACCTTC
CASSLGQGRDGYTF
>TRBJ2-2|many|TRBD2|TRBV5-1
TGCGCCAGCAGCTTGGCGCGGGGAGCGGGACTAGCGGGGGCCTCCGAGGAGCTGTTTTTT
CASSLARGAGLAGASEELFF
>TRBJ1-5|many|NA|TRBV20-1
TGCAGTGCCAGAAAATCAGGGGAGCCCCAGCATTTT
CSARKSGEPQHF
>TRBJ2-1|many|NA|TRBV9
TGTGCCAGCAGCGCGAGCTCTTCTAGTACCACCTACAATGAGCAGTTCTTC
CASSASSSSTTYNEQFF
>TRBJ2-7|many|TRBD1|TRBV12-5
TGTGCTAGTGGTTTTGGACTCAATCGGACAGGCCGGTACGAGCAGTACTTC
CASGFGLNRTGRYEQYF